A selection of T cell receptor beta chains follows, all from one sample in a study of CD8+ T cells in alopecia areata. Assay: immunoSEQ multiplex PCR; the TCRdb copy retains only in-frame clones and omits some. The sample carries roughly 230,000 clones, roughly 40% recorded once. The sequences come from CD4+ T cells sorted from blood, collected around week 37, from a patient treated with tofacitinib. Source of these receptors: a human donor with alopecia areata. CDR3s include the opening cysteine and the closing phenylalanine or tryptophan. A D gene is named only where the DNA matches it firmly. Rows give clone size only sometimes, using once, few, many, or a class for an expanded clone.

TRBJ2-1 | TRBV4-1 | . | few | CASSRERNSYNEQFF | TGCGCCAGCAGCCGCGAACGGAACTCCTACAATGAGCAGTTCTTC
TRBJ2-1 | TRBV7-9 | . | many | CASSRRGEQFF | TGTGCCAGCAGCCGTCGGGGCGAGCAGTTCTTC
TRBJ2-2 | TRBV9 | . | few | CASSPPAGELFF | TGTGCCAGCAGCCCCCCTGCCGGGGAGCTGTTTTTT
TRBJ1-3 | TRBV30 | . | few | CAWETGNTIYF | TGTGCCTGGGAAACGGGAAACACCATATATTTT
TRBJ1-2 | TRBV23-1 | . | few | CASSHKDRRGYTF | TGCGCCAGCAGTCACAAGGACCGAAGAGGCTACACCTTC
TRBJ2-3 | TRBV5-1 | . | . | CASSSRLVGTQYF | TGCGCCAGCAGCTCCCGACTAGTCGGGACGCAGTATTTT
TRBJ2-1 | TRBV10-1 | . | . | CASSEVRSGYEQFF | TGCGCCAGCAGTGAAGTGAGATCTGGGTATGAGCAGTTCTTC
TRBJ2-1 | TRBV2 | . | . | CASRVSAKQFF | TGTGCCAGCAGAGTAAGCGCCAAGCAGTTCTTC
TRBJ2-7 | TRBV4-2 | TRBD2 | . | CASSQDGTSGYEQYF | TGTGCCAGCAGCCAAGACGGGACTAGTGGCTACGAGCAGTACTTC
TRBJ2-7 | TRBV4-1 | . | . | CASSQDDGLGGAYEQYF | TGCGCCAGCAGCCAAGATGACGGACTAGGGGGTGCCTACGAGCAGTACTTC
TRBJ2-7 | TRBV5-1 | TRBD2 | . | CASSLVAGEAYEQYF | TGCGCCAGCAGCTTGGTAGCGGGCGAAGCCTACGAGCAGTACTTC
TRBJ2-4 | TRBV11-1 | . | . | CASSYGSDIQYF | TGTGCCAGCAGCTACGGGTCTGACATTCAGTACTTC
TRBJ2-5 | TRBV2 | TRBD2 | many | CASTRASGDQETQYF | TGTGCCAGCACGCGGGCTAGCGGCGATCAAGAGACCCAGTACTTC
TRBJ2-7 | TRBV14 | TRBD2 | . | CASSPNGRTRYEQYF | TGTGCCAGCAGTCCTAACGGGAGGACCCGCTACGAGCAGTACTTC
TRBJ1-2 | TRBV27 | TRBD1 | . | CASSFNQGVYGYTF | TGTGCCAGCAGTTTCAACCAGGGGGTATATGGCTACACCTTC
TRBJ2-7 | TRBV29-1 | . | few | CSVREGSYEQYF | TGCAGCGTAAGAGAGGGTAGCTACGAGCAGTACTTC
TRBJ2-1 | TRBV11-1 | TRBD1 | few | CASSHGTDNEQFF | TGTGCCAGCAGCCATGGGACAGACAATGAGCAGTTCTTC
TRBJ1-1 | TRBV18 | . | few | CASSPPDWVSYTEAFF | TGTGCCAGCTCACCACCGGACTGGGTAAGCTACACTGAAGCTTTCTTT
TRBJ2-7 | TRBV30 | . | . | CAWSTDYEQYF | TGTGCCTGGAGTACTGACTACGAGCAGTACTTC
TRBJ2-7 | TRBV7-2 | . | . | CASSLLTGEQYF | TGTGCCAGCAGCCTGCTCACGGGTGAGCAGTACTTC
TRBJ2-1 | TRBV7-9 | TRBD2 | few | CASSLRVLAGHYNEQFF | TGTGCCAGCAGCTTAAGAGTCCTAGCGGGACATTACAATGAGCAGTTCTTC
TRBJ2-5 | TRBV7-2 | . | once | CASSLAQAKETQYF | TGTGCCAGCAGCTTAGCTCAAGCTAAAGAGACCCAGTACTTC
TRBJ1-2 | TRBV20-1 | . | . | CSPGVNYGYTF | TGCAGTCCCGGGGTTAACTATGGCTACACCTTC
TRBJ2-1 | TRBV6-5 | . | . | CASNNGHGSEQFF | TGTGCCAGCAATAATGGACACGGCAGCGAGCAGTTCTTC
TRBJ2-2 | TRBV5-1 | TRBD2 | . | CASSRAGGDTGELFF | TGCGCCAGCAGCCGAGCGGGAGGGGACACCGGGGAGCTGTTTTTT
TRBJ1-2 | TRBV27 | . | . | CASSFQDNYGYTF | TGTGCCAGCAGTTTTCAAGACAACTATGGCTACACCTTC
TRBJ2-7 | TRBV9 | TRBD1 | few | CASSLRDRGSNEQYF | TGTGCCAGCAGCCTCCGGGACAGGGGCAGCAACGAGCAGTACTTC
TRBJ1-2 | TRBV29-1 | . | few | CSVVGRERGGYTF | TGCAGCGTTGTCGGCAGGGAGAGGGGTGGCTACACCTTC
TRBJ1-4 | TRBV4-3 | . | few | CASSQGPGGTTNEKLFF | TGCGCCAGCAGCCAAGGGCCTGGAGGGACAACTAATGAAAAACTGTTTTTT
TRBJ2-1 | TRBV7-9 | . | few | CASSLAGAPEQFF | TGTGCCAGCAGCTTAGCAGGTGCACCTGAGCAGTTCTTC
TRBJ2-7 | TRBV27 | . | . | CASSYAESYEQYF | TGTGCCAGCAGTTACGCAGAGTCCTACGAGCAGTACTTC
TRBJ2-1 | TRBV29-1 | TRBD2 | . | CSVPHSGRAFHEQFF | TGCAGCGTCCCCCATAGCGGGAGGGCCTTCCATGAGCAGTTCTTC
TRBJ2-7 | TRBV7-2 | . | . | CASSPTRGASYEQYF | TGTGCCAGCAGCCCTACCAGGGGCGCCTCCTACGAGCAGTACTTC
TRBJ1-1 | TRBV19 | TRBD1 | few | CASSSPGQGGPEAFF | TGTGCCAGTAGTAGCCCGGGACAGGGTGGGCCTGAAGCTTTCTTT
TRBJ2-4 | TRBV6-1 | TRBD1 | . | CASSVWDRGAKNIQYF | TGTGCCAGCAGTGTATGGGACAGGGGGGCGAAAAACATTCAGTACTTC
TRBJ1-1 | TRBV7-9 | TRBD1 | . | CASSSWTGAAFF | TGTGCCAGCAGCTCCTGGACAGGGGCGGCTTTCTTT
TRBJ2-1 | TRBV15 | TRBD1 | many | CATSREDRIGNEQFF | TGTGCCACCAGCAGGGAGGACAGGATAGGGAATGAGCAGTTCTTC
TRBJ2-5 | TRBV9 | TRBD2 | . | CASSFSGRETRYF | TGTGCCAGCAGTTTTAGCGGGAGAGAGACCCGGTACTTC
TRBJ2-3 | TRBV5-6 | . | once | CASSSGLPIGSSTDTQYF | TGTGCCAGCAGCTCCGGACTGCCAATCGGTAGCAGCACAGATACGCAGTATTTT
TRBJ2-5 | TRBV15 | TRBD2 | . | CATKGTSGSQTGETQYF | TGTGCCACCAAGGGCACTAGCGGGAGCCAGACGGGGGAGACCCAGTACTTC
TRBJ2-1 | TRBV29-1 | . | . | CSARDLRQFF | TGCAGCGCGAGGGACTTGCGGCAGTTCTTC
TRBJ2-5 | TRBV5-1 | . | . | CATRPGVKETQYF | TGCGCCACCCGCCCAGGGGTCAAAGAGACCCAGTACTTC
TRBJ1-5 | TRBV28 | TRBD1 | few | CASIPFWDRARYSNQPQHF | TGTGCCAGCATACCATTTTGGGACAGGGCGCGATATAGCAATCAGCCCCAGCATTTT
TRBJ2-1 | TRBV7-2 | TRBD1 | . | CASTSDRGNEQFF | TGTGCCAGCACCTCGGACAGGGGCAATGAGCAGTTCTTC
TRBJ2-7 | TRBV7-2 | TRBD1 | once | CASSQVRDSSYEQYF | TGCGCCAGCAGCCAAGTCCGGGACAGTTCCTACGAGCAGTACTTC
TRBJ2-2 | TRBV19 | TRBD2 | few | CASMAPSGRANGELFF | TGTGCCAGTATGGCCCCCAGCGGGAGGGCCAACGGGGAGCTGTTTTTT
TRBJ1-2 | TRBV6-1 | . | . | CASRMTTNYGYTF | TGTGCCAGCAGGATGACAACTAACTATGGCTACACCTTC
TRBJ2-2 | TRBV4-3 | . | . | CASSRQGITSYTGELFF | TGCGCCAGCAGCCGCCAGGGTATAACGTCTTACACCGGGGAGCTGTTTTTT
TRBJ2-1 | TRBV4-1 | TRBD2 | once | CASSHRSPTGTSDNEQFF | TGCGCCAGCAGCCACAGGTCTCCTACCGGGACTAGCGACAATGAGCAGTTCTTC
TRBJ1-5 | TRBV19 | . | few | CASTRWPGGQPQHF | TGTGCCAGTACCCGGTGGCCGGGCGGTCAGCCCCAGCATTTT
TRBJ2-7 | TRBV5-4 | TRBD1 | . | CASSLGTGTGPYEQYF | TGTGCCAGCAGCCTGGGCACCGGGACAGGTCCCTACGAGCAGTACTTC
TRBJ2-5 | TRBV20-1 | . | . | CSTQYQETQYF | TGCAGCACCCAGTACCAAGAGACCCAGTACTTC
TRBJ2-2 | TRBV28 | . | few | CASRKSSGELFF | TGTGCCAGCCGTAAATCTAGCGGGGAGCTGTTTTTT
TRBJ2-7 | TRBV28 | TRBD2 | few | CASTPRGTSGRVEYF | TGTGCCAGCACTCCCCGAGGGACTAGCGGGAGAGTGGAGTACTTC
TRBJ2-1 | TRBV18 | . | . | CASSPLGYSYNEQFF | TGTGCCAGCTCACCCCTGGGATACTCTTACAATGAGCAGTTCTTC
TRBJ2-7 | TRBV6-5 | TRBD2 | few | CASSYSLAGGGYEQYF | TGTGCCAGCAGTTACTCCCTAGCGGGAGGGGGCTACGAGCAGTACTTC
TRBJ2-1 | TRBV25-1 | . | few | CASSEEAALGGYNEQFF | TGTGCCAGCAGTGAAGAAGCGGCCTTGGGTGGGTACAATGAGCAGTTCTTC
TRBJ2-6 | TRBV7-9 | TRBD1 | once | CASNRGTGFSGANVLTF | TGTGCCAGCAACCGCGGGACAGGGTTCTCTGGGGCCAACGTCCTGACTTTC
TRBJ2-7 | TRBV5-1 | . | . | CASSSGYEQYF | TGCGCCAGCAGCTCTGGATACGAGCAGTACTTC